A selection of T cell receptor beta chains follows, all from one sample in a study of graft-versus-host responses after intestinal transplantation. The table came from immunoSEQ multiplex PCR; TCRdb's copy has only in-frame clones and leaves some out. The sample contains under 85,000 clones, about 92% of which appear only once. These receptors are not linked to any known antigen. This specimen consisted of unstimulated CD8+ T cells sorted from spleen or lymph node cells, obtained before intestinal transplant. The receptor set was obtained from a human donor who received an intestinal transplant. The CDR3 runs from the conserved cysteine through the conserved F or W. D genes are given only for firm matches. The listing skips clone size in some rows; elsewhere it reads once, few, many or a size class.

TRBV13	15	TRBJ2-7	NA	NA	CASSTAGHGLYEQYF	TGTGCCAGCAGCACGGCAGGACATGGCCTTTACGAGCAGTACTTC
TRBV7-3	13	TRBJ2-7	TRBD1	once	CASSRTGASEQYF	TGTGCCAGCAGCCGGACAGGGGCAAGCGAGCAGTACTTC
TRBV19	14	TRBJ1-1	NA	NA	CASSIGGSHTEAFF	TGTGCCAGTAGTATAGGAGGGAGTCACACTGAAGCTTTCTTT
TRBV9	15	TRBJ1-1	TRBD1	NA	CASSETGGENTEAFF	TGTGCCAGCAGCGAGACAGGGGGCGAAAACACTGAAGCTTTCTTT
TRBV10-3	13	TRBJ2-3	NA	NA	CAINKIPADTQYF	TGTGCCATCAACAAGATCCCTGCAGATACGCAGTATTTT
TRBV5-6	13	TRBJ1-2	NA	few	CASSNRGPHLNTF	TGTGCCAGCAGCAACAGAGGGCCCCACTTGAACACCTTC
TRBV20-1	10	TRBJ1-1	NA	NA	CSASGGEAFF	TGCAGTGCTAGCGGCGGCGAAGCTTTCTTT
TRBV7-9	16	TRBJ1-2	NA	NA	CASSSGGGGDYYGYTF	TGTGCCAGCAGCTCCGGGGGCGGGGGGGACTACTATGGCTATACCTTC
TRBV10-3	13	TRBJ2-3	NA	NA	CAIGSGQADTQYF	TGTGCCATCGGATCTGGGCAGGCAGATACGCAGTATTTT
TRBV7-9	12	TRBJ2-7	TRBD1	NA	CASSKQGDEQYF	TGTGCCAGCAGCAAACAGGGGGACGAGCAGTACTTC
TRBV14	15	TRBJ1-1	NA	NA	CASSQEGAGWTEAFF	TGTGCCAGCAGCCAAGAAGGAGCGGGTTGGACTGAAGCTTTCTTT
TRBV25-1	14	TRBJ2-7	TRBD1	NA	CASSDTGAGYEQYF	TGTGCCAGCAGTGACACAGGGGCTGGGTACGAGCAGTACTTC
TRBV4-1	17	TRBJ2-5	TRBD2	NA	CASSQDGRGGDQETQYF	TGCGCCAGCAGCCAAGACGGGAGGGGGGGAGACCAAGAGACCCAGTACTTC
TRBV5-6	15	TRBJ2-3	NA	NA	CASSFKGAPADTQYF	TGTGCCAGCAGCTTTAAGGGAGCTCCAGCGGATACGCAGTATTTT